These 21 T cell receptor beta chains were all obtained from the same sample, sequenced in a study of blood T cell repertoires in COVID-19. TCRdb keeps only in-frame clones here, not all; method: immunoSEQ multiplex PCR. The table lists over 30,000 clones, over 75% of them singletons. The source material was peripheral blood. These receptors all come from a woman aged 55-69 years with active COVID-19.

J is TRBJ2-1 and V is TRBV2, with D perhaps TRBD1 (5 bases). Per the germline V gene, CDR1 is SNHLY and CDR2 is FYNNEI. Trimming removed 0 bases at V and 4 bases at J, with 10 bases between. This CDR3 has 15 residues. The CDR3 is CASSEAIRQYNEQFF. In nucleotides, the CDR3 is TGTGCCAGCAGTGAAGCGATTAGACAGTACAATGAGCAGTTCTTC.

J is TRBJ2-5 and V is TRBV30, with a weak D call TRBD1 (5 bases). CDR1 GTSNPN and CDR2 SVGIG come from the germline V gene (reference sequence). CDR3 length: 12 amino acids. Between the trimmed V and J ends, which lost 5 bases and 5 bases, there was a span of 12 bases. This CDR3 is CAWGRGRETQYF. As DNA, the CDR3 is TGTGCCTGGGGAAGGGGTCGGGAGACCCAGTACTTC.

The chain is built from TRBV5-4 and TRBJ2-7, with TRBD2 as a possible D gene (5 bases). The V end was cut by 2 bases, the J end by 2 bases, with 14 bases between. The CDR3 is made up of 15 amino acids. Germline loops: CDR1 SGHNT, CDR2 YYREEE (reference sequence). For the CDR3, the DNA is TGTGCCAGCAGCTTCGGCGGAGGCGCCACCTACGAGCAGTACTTC. Amino acid sequence: CASSFGGGATYEQYF.

CDR3 DNA sequence: TGCGCCAGCAGCCCGGGACTAGCGGGGCAAGAGACCCAGTACTTC. Translating gives CASSPGLAGQETQYF. V and J are TRBV4-1 and TRBJ2-5, with 13 bases that match TRBD2. Germline-derived CDR1 and CDR2 are MGHRA and YSYEKL. With 4 bases clipped from V and 2 bases from J, the junction kept 1 base outside the gene matches. The CDR3 has 15 amino acids.

Only a few counts were recorded for this clone. The chain carries TRBV4-1 and TRBJ1-4; no firm D call. This CDR3 spans 13 amino acids. Trimming pared 4 bases from V and 7 bases from J, leaving 10 bases between. The germline V gene has CDR1 MGHRA and CDR2 YSYEKL. The CDR3 region is CASSLTSGEKLFF. DNA of the CDR3: TGCGCCAGCAGCCTCACTTCGGGTGAAAAACTGTTTTTT.

The V gene is TRBV4-1, the J gene TRBJ1-2, with TRBD1 as a possible D gene (6 bases). The CDR3 runs to 16 residues. Deletions cut 0 bases from V and 8 bases from J, with 19 bases between. The germline CDR1 and CDR2 sequences are MGHRA and YSYEKL. CDR3 residues: CASSQEVGRPGVGYTF. DNA for the CDR3: TGCGCCAGCAGCCAAGAAGTGGGGCGGCCAGGGGTAGGCTACACCTTC.

DNA for the CDR3: TGCGCCAGCAGCTGGGACCAATCCGGGACAGGGGACACCGGGGAGCTGTTTTTT. It yields the protein CASSWDQSGTGDTGELFF. The gene calls are TRBV5-1 and TRBJ2-2; 10 nucleotides agree with TRBD1. CDR1 SGHRS and CDR2 YFSETQ come from the germline V gene. CDR3 size: 18 residues. V gave up 3 bases and J gave up 3 bases; unmatched junction bases: 11.

The chain carries TRBV28 and TRBJ2-5, with no clear D. The V gene lost 5 bases and the J gene lost 5 bases, with 15 bases spanning the gap. Germline CDR1 and CDR2: MDHEN and SYDVKM. This CDR3 has 14 amino acids. In DNA form, the CDR3 reads TGTGCCAGCAGTCCCGCGGCCACCGGGGAGACCCAGTACTTC. It encodes CASSPAATGETQYF. The full variable domain, completed using reference TRBV28 and TRBJ2-5, is DVKVTQSSRYLVKRTGEKVFLECVQDMDHENMFWYRQDPGLGLRLIYFSYDVKMKEKGDIPEGYSVSREKKERFSLILESASTNQTSMYLCASSPAATGETQYFGPGTRLLVL.

The rearrangement links TRBV7-9 to TRBJ2-3; D remains unclear. The CDR3 loop spans 15 amino acids. V was trimmed by 6 bases and J by 1 base, leaving 14 bases between them. Germline values: CDR1 SEHNR, CDR2 FQNEAQ (reference sequence). CDR3 sequence reads: CASSSGSHGTDTQYF. The CDR3, as DNA: TGTGCCAGCAGTTCCGGGTCCCACGGCACAGATACGCAGTATTTT.

This clone was observed a few times. J is TRBJ2-7 and V is TRBV11-2, with a tentative D call TRBD2 (5 bases). The CDR3 is 16 residues long. Germline V CDR1 and CDR2: SGHAT, FQNNGV. Trimming pared 2 bases from V and 3 bases from J, leaving 17 bases between. In DNA form, the CDR3 reads TGTGCCAGCAGCTTACCCCCAGACCCAGCGGTCTACGAGCAGTACTTC. It encodes CASSLPPDPAVYEQYF.

The rearrangement joins TRBV5-8 to TRBJ1-6; 8 bases are a match to TRBD1. V lost 2 bases to trimming and J lost 10 bases; unmatched junction nucleotides: 8. This CDR3 comprises 15 residues. Per germline, CDR1 SGHTS and CDR2 YDEGEE. As DNA, the CDR3 is TGTGCCAGCAGCTTCCGTGGACAGGGCGGGTCACCCCTCCACTTT. This sequence encodes CASSFRGQGGSPLHF.

The chain joins TRBV7-9 to TRBJ2-5; 8 nucleotides line up with TRBD2. Germline V gene sequence: CDR1 SEHNR, CDR2 FQNEAQ (reference sequence). CDR3 length: 15 amino acids. Germline trimming cut 5 bases from V and 3 bases from J; bases unmatched to any gene: 8. The DNA for the CDR3 is TGTGCCAGCAGCCTACGACTAGCGAGCAAAGAGACCCAGTACTTC. This encodes CASSLRLASKETQYF.

The V and J genes are TRBV2 and TRBJ2-3; 13 bases fit TRBD2. Germline V gene sequence: CDR1 SNHLY, CDR2 FYNNEI. The CDR3 spans 15 residues. The ends lost 6 bases at V and 9 bases at J; junction bases unmatched: 9. The CDR3: CASSPLTSGGWTQYF. CDR3 nucleotides: TGTGCCAGCAGCCCCCTGACTAGCGGGGGGTGGACGCAGTATTTT.

CDR3 in DNA: TGTGCCAGCAGTGAACACAGGGGGCGCGGTGTAACTGAAGCTTTCTTT. Protein product: CASSEHRGRGVTEAFF. The V gene is TRBV6-1, the J gene TRBJ1-1, with 9 bases that match TRBD1. The CDR3 sequence is 16 residues long. The germline V gene has CDR1 MNHNS and CDR2 SASEGT. V lost 2 bases to trimming and J lost 5 bases; unmatched junction nucleotides: 9.

The chain employs TRBV7-3 and TRBJ1-1, with 7 bases identical to TRBD1. The V gene end was trimmed by 5 bases and the J gene end by 8 bases; junction bases not matched to a gene: 8. CDR1 SGHTA and CDR2 FQGTGA come from the germline V gene. This CDR3 spans 13 amino acids. The CDR3 DNA reads TGTGCCAGCAGCCCTACGGGAGGGGGCGAAGCTTTCTTT. Its translation is CASSPTGGGEAFF.

V gene TRBV27 combines with J gene TRBJ2-1, with TRBD2 matching 7 bases. The CDR3 contains 15 residues. The V and J ends lost 7 bases and 8 bases, in that order; junction bases with no gene match: 14. Germline assignment: CDR1 MNHEY and CDR2 SMNVEV (reference sequence). The DNA of the CDR3 is TGTGCCAGCACCCAAAGGACTAGAAAAGCCGATGAGCAGTTCTTC. This codes for CASTQRTRKADEQFF.

CDR3 loop: CASSGGRPGTQYF. Here the CDR3 DNA reads TGTGCCAGCTCTGGGGGCCGTCCGGGGACCCAGTACTTC. V is TRBV18 and J is TRBJ2-5, with a tentative D call TRBD1 (6 bases). The CDR3 loop spans 13 amino acids. CDR1 is KGHSH and CDR2 is LQKENI in the germline V gene. V dropped 6 bases and J dropped 7 bases, with 15 bases sitting between them. Supplemented by reference TRBV18 and TRBJ2-5, the full variable domain reads NAGVMQNPRHLVRRRGQEARLRCSPMKGHSHVYWYRQLPEEGLKFMVYLQKENIIDESGMPKERFSAEFPKEGPSILRIQQVVRGDSAAYFCASSGGRPGTQYFGPGTRLLVL.

J is TRBJ2-7 and V is TRBV15; perhaps TRBD2 as D (5 bases). CDR3 length equals 14 residues. V was trimmed by 3 bases and J by 3 bases, leaving 12 bases between them. Per the germline V gene, CDR1 is LNHNV and CDR2 is YYDKDF (reference sequence). Written as DNA, the CDR3 is TGTGCCACCAGCAGGGGGAGAGGTGTCTACGAGCAGTACTTC. It translates to CATSRGRGVYEQYF.

The chain combines TRBV18 with TRBJ1-2, with 7 bases that match TRBD1. Germline CDR1 reads KGHSH; CDR2 reads LQKENI. V gave up 2 bases and J gave up 8 bases; unmatched junction bases: 8. CDR3 length: 14 amino acids. The CDR3 protein is CASSPNEGARGYTF. CDR3 bases: TGTGCCAGCTCACCAAACGAGGGGGCTAGAGGCTACACCTTC.

V gene TRBV11-2 combines with J gene TRBJ2-1; 8 bases map to TRBD2. The CDR3 sequence is 16 residues long. CDR1 SGHAT and CDR2 FQNNGV come from the germline V gene. V trimming: 4 bases; J trimming: 5 bases; junction bases outside the gene matches: 10. The CDR3: CASSSVEGLVDNEQFF. The CDR3 region has the DNA TGTGCCAGCAGCTCTGTAGAGGGACTAGTCGACAATGAGCAGTTCTTC.

The rearrangement uses TRBV24-1 and TRBJ2-1, with a tentative D call TRBD1 (7 bases). The CDR3 runs to 15 residues. Germline CDR1 KGHDR, CDR2 SFDVKD. Trimming cost V 5 bases and J 2 bases, with 12 bases left between them. CDR3 in DNA: TGTGCCACCAGTGGAGGCAGGGGGGCCTACAATGAGCAGTTCTTC. Translated: CATSGGRGAYNEQFF.